The 31 T cell receptor beta chains below were found in one sample sequenced in a study of PD-L1 blockade in urothelial cancer (TCRdb year 2017). The library was generated by the immunoSEQ multiplex PCR assay. The source is immuneACCESS, and TCRdb retained only in-frame sequences with V and J called. Part of the clones is not carried over; for the studies checked, unresolved V genes explain less than half of this, and the remainder is unexplained. Recorded for this sample are over 30,000 clones; 75% to 90% of them occurred a single time. 15% to 19% of the sample rests with the top ten. The sample's time point label, decoded: pretreatment peripheral blood. Specimen: PBMCs, collected around atezolizumab (anti-PD-L1) treatment. The receptors stem from a man in his fifties or sixties with urothelial cancer.

This clone was counted once. This rearrangement joins TRBV7-2 to TRBJ2-1, with D possibly matching TRBD2 (5 bases). V was clipped by 6 bases and J by 4 bases, with 10 bases between them. Per the germline V gene, CDR1 is SGHTA and CDR2 is FQGNSA. The CDR3 is made up of 13 amino acids. CDR3 DNA sequence: TGTGCCAGCAGAGACGGACTGTACAATGAGCAGTTCTTC. As protein: CASRDGLYNEQFF.

The chain recombines TRBV7-2 with TRBJ2-1, with a weak D call TRBD1 (5 bases). The CDR3 length is 12 residues. In germline, CDR1 is SGHTA, CDR2 FQGNSA. Trimming removed 1 base from V and 10 bases from J, with 8 bases in between. Here the CDR3 DNA reads TGTGCCAGCAGCTTAGACCAGGGAGAGCAGTTCTTC. Its translation: CASSLDQGEQFF.

In this sample, this clone turned up a few times. Written as DNA, the CDR3 is TGTGCCAGCAGCTTAACGGGGCGGGACCACCATGAAGCTTTCTTT. Protein: CASSLTGRDHHEAFF. The V and J genes are TRBV7-3 and TRBJ1-1; weak D call: TRBD1 (5 bases). From germline, CDR1 is SGHTA and CDR2 FQGTGA. There are 15 residues in the CDR3. Trimming stripped 0 bases from V and 7 bases from J, with 15 bases between. Drawing the rest from reference TRBV7-3 and TRBJ1-1, the complete variable domain is GAGVSQTPSNKVTEKGKYVELRCDPISGHTALYWYRQSLGQGPEFLIYFQGTGAADDSGLPNDRFFAVRPEGSVSTLKIQRTERGDSAVYLCASSLTGRDHHEAFFGQGTRLTVV.

This clone showed up just once. This rearrangement joins TRBV5-4 to TRBJ1-2; maybe TRBD1 (5 bases). This CDR3 is 14 amino acids long. V lost 1 base and J 4 bases, leaving 11 bases between the germline ends. Germline-derived CDR1 and CDR2 are SGHNT and YYREEE (reference sequence). CDR3 residues: CASSLYGGGYGYTF. CDR3 DNA sequence: TGTGCCAGCAGCTTGTACGGGGGGGGCTATGGCTACACCTTC. Complete variable domain (other parts from reference TRBV5-4 and TRBJ1-2): ETGVTQSPTHLIKTRGQQVTLRCSSQSGHNTVSWYQQALGQGPQFIFQYYREEENGRGNFPPRFSGLQFPNYSSELNVNALELDDSALYLCASSLYGGGYGYTFGSGTRLTVV.

This chain joins TRBV5-4 and TRBJ2-5; TRBD1 agrees at 8 bases. Losses at the gene ends were 4 bases for V and 1 base for J; bases not matched to a gene: 6. The CDR3 sequence is 15 residues long. Germline V gene sequence: CDR1 SGHNT, CDR2 YYREEE (reference sequence). CDR3 DNA: TGTGCCAGCAGCGGCGGACAGGGCTCCCAAGAGACCCAGTACTTC. Translated, it gives CASSGGQGSQETQYF.

The rearrangement uses TRBV6-1 and TRBJ1-2; 9 positions match TRBD1. Trimming at V came to 6 bases and at J to 1 base, leaving 9 bases not matched to a gene. The CDR3 covers 16 residues. The germline V gene has CDR1 MNHNS and CDR2 SASEGT. The CDR3 DNA reads as TGTGCCAGCAGGGAAACGGGACAGGGTGTTAACTATGGCTACACCTTC. It specifies CASRETGQGVNYGYTF.

The chain carries TRBV30 and TRBJ2-2; 12 bases fit TRBD2. V lost 4 bases to trimming and J lost 3 bases; unmatched junction nucleotides: 9. Looked up from germline, CDR1 is GTSNPN and CDR2 is SVGIG (reference sequence). The CDR3 runs to 17 residues. CDR3 in amino acids: CAWIGASGRADTGELFF. DNA for the CDR3: TGTGCCTGGATTGGGGCTAGCGGGAGGGCGGACACCGGGGAGCTGTTTTTT.

The chain has TRBV10-3 and TRBJ2-3; D unresolved. CDR1 is ENHRY, CDR2 SYGVKD, per germline. Trimming took off 0 bases at V and 2 bases at J, with 3 bases between the two ends. This CDR3 has 13 residues. The CDR3 region is CAISESSTDTQYF. In nucleotides, the CDR3 is TGTGCCATCAGTGAGTCCTCCACAGATACGCAGTATTTT.

The rearrangement links TRBV18 to TRBJ1-5; D is possibly TRBD1 (6 bases). Trimming pared 4 bases from V and 3 bases from J, leaving 10 bases between. The CDR3 has 14 amino acids. Germline CDR1 KGHSH, CDR2 LQKENI. For the CDR3, the DNA is TGTGCCAGCTCACTCGGACAGAACAATCAGCCCCAGCATTTT. It codes for CASSLGQNNQPQHF.

This chain uses TRBV6-1 with TRBJ2-7, with D hard to call. The CDR3 extends over 15 amino acids. The V end was cut by 8 bases, the J end by 0 bases, with 17 bases between. CDR1 and CDR2 from the germline V gene are MNHNS and SASEGT. The CDR3 DNA sequence: TGTGCCAGCTCGGTGACTCTCTGGAGCTCCTACGAGCAGTACTTC. It codes for CASSVTLWSSYEQYF.

V and J are TRBV5-1 and TRBJ2-4, with 10 bases that match TRBD1. V shed 5 bases, J shed 12 bases, and the junction held 20 bases outside the gene matches. The CDR3 spans 17 residues. Germline V CDR1 and CDR2: SGHRS, YFSETQ. In DNA form, the CDR3 reads TGCGCCAGCAGATCCGGGACAGGGGTGGCCCTAGTGGGAGGTCAGTACTTC. As protein: CASRSGTGVALVGGQYF.

This clone turned up a few times. The chain carries TRBV15 and TRBJ2-5; tentative D call: TRBD2 (5 bases). V was cut by 0 bases and J by 5 bases, with 13 bases left in between. Per the germline V gene, CDR1 is LNHNV and CDR2 is YYDKDF (reference sequence). The length of the CDR3 is 15 residues. CDR3 loop: CATSRDPGTGETQYF. The CDR3 DNA follows: TGTGCCACCAGCAGAGATCCGGGTACGGGGGAGACCCAGTACTTC.

V and J are TRBV6-5 and TRBJ1-6, with D perhaps TRBD1 (6 bases). V gave up 6 bases and J gave up 10 bases, with 16 bases separating them. The CDR3 is 14 residues long. The V gene's germline CDR1 is MNHEY and CDR2 SVGAGI. For the CDR3, the DNA is TGTGCCAGCAGGATGACAGGTGGGGGATCACCCCTCCACTTT. Amino acids: CASRMTGGGSPLHF.

The J gene is TRBJ1-4, the V gene TRBV19; TRBD1 matches at 10 bases. The CDR3 is 16 amino acids. V dropped 5 bases and J dropped 8; count of bases not matched to a gene: 11. From germline, CDR1 is LNHDA and CDR2 SQIVND (reference sequence). The chain's CDR3 is CASSPATGGAGEKLFF. The CDR3 DNA is TGTGCCAGTAGTCCGGCGACAGGGGGCGCAGGCGAAAAACTGTTTTTT.

This chain links TRBV5-4 with TRBJ2-7; 8 positions agree with TRBD1. CDR1 is SGHNT and CDR2 is YYREEE in the germline V gene (reference sequence). This CDR3 comprises 13 residues. Trimming took 4 bases from V and 6 from J; bases not matched to a gene: 6. The CDR3 spells CASSVDRAGEQYF. DNA of the CDR3: TGTGCCAGCAGCGTGGACAGGGCGGGCGAGCAGTACTTC.

This clone was counted a single time. The J gene is TRBJ2-2, the V gene TRBV7-3, with TRBD2 identical over 8 bases. Per germline, CDR1 SGHTA and CDR2 FQGTGA. The CDR3 is 16 residues long. The junction had 5 bases not matched to a gene; V was cut back by 4 bases and J by 1 base. The CDR3 bases are TGTGCCAGCAGCTCCCGGGGGGGACAGAACACCGGGGAGCTGTTTTTT. Protein: CASSSRGGQNTGELFF.

This chain joins TRBV19 and TRBJ2-3; D is possibly TRBD2 (7 bases). Germline V gene lookup returns CDR1 LNHDA and CDR2 SQIVND (reference sequence). Trimming took off 9 bases at V and 0 bases at J, with 13 bases between the two ends. The length of the CDR3 is 14 residues. As DNA, the CDR3 is TGTGCCAGCTCGGGGAGGGGGAGCACAGATACGCAGTATTTT. It specifies CASSGRGSTDTQYF.

The rearrangement uses TRBV29-1 and TRBJ2-2; 14 bases match TRBD2. CDR3 length: 15 amino acids. J lost 7 bases, V lost 7 bases, and 8 bases had no gene match. CDR1 SQVTM and CDR2 ANQGSEA come from the germline V gene. The CDR3: CSALAGTSGSGELFF. The CDR3 DNA follows: TGCAGCGCCCTCGCCGGGACTAGCGGGAGCGGGGAGCTGTTTTTT.

This chain uses TRBV5-6 with TRBJ2-4, with a tentative D call TRBD1 (7 bases). The CDR3 sequence is 17 residues long. Germline V lookup: CDR1 SGHDT, CDR2 YYEEEE. Trimming took off 4 bases at V and 0 bases at J, with 17 bases between the two ends. The CDR3 DNA is TGTGCCAGCAGCCGCCCAGGGGGGCTGGAAGCCAAAAACATTCAGTACTTC. This encodes CASSRPGGLEAKNIQYF.

The V call is TRBV7-9, the J call TRBJ2-3; TRBD2 agrees at 8 bases. The length of the CDR3 is 14 residues. V lost 6 bases to trimming and J lost 2 bases; unmatched junction nucleotides: 4. CDR1 is SEHNR, CDR2 FQNEAQ, per germline (reference sequence). CDR3 DNA sequence: TGTGCCAGCAGTTTTAGCGGGGCCACAGATACGCAGTATTTT. Translation: CASSFSGATDTQYF. The full variable domain, rest sourced from reference TRBV7-9 and TRBJ2-3, is DTGVSQNPRHKITKRGQNVTFRCDPISEHNRLYWYRQTLGQGPEFLTYFQNEAQLEKSRLLSDRFSAERPKGSFSTLEIQRTEQGDSAMYLCASSFSGATDTQYFGPGTRLTVL.

V and J are TRBV7-3 and TRBJ1-2; D is perhaps TRBD1 (6 bases). Trimming stripped 2 bases from V and 4 bases from J, with 14 bases between. CDR3 size: 15 residues. Germline V CDR1 and CDR2: SGHTA, FQGTGA. The chain's CDR3 is CASSLQPGASYGYTF. The CDR3 DNA reads TGTGCCAGCAGCTTACAGCCAGGGGCGAGCTATGGCTACACCTTC. Drawing the rest from reference TRBV7-3 and TRBJ1-2, the complete variable domain is GAGVSQTPSNKVTEKGKYVELRCDPISGHTALYWYRQSLGQGPEFLIYFQGTGAADDSGLPNDRFFAVRPEGSVSTLKIQRTERGDSAVYLCASSLQPGASYGYTFGSGTRLTVV.

The chain links TRBV5-1 to TRBJ1-3; D possibly corresponds to TRBD1 (6 bases). CDR3 length: 15 amino acids. The V gene's germline CDR1 is SGHRS and CDR2 YFSETQ. Trimming took off 4 bases at V and 0 bases at J, with 11 bases between the two ends. In DNA form, the CDR3 reads TGCGCCAGCAGCCCAGGGGAGAGCTCTGGAAACACCATATATTTT. Protein: CASSPGESSGNTIYF.

This sequence joins TRBV5-1 and TRBJ2-5, with D possibly being TRBD2 (6 bases). V was cut by 0 bases and J by 4 bases, with 10 bases left in between. The length of the CDR3 is 14 residues. Germline V gene lookup returns CDR1 SGHRS and CDR2 YFSETQ. CDR3: CASSLELGGETQYF. Written as DNA, the CDR3 is TGCGCCAGCAGCTTGGAGTTGGGGGGAGAGACCCAGTACTTC.

The chain uses TRBV19 and TRBJ1-1, with unresolved D. Trimming removed 3 bases at V and 3 bases at J, with 11 bases between. CDR3 length: 14 residues. In germline, CDR1 is LNHDA, CDR2 SQIVND (reference sequence). This CDR3 reads CASSMVWRDTEAFF. DNA of the CDR3: TGTGCCAGTAGTATGGTTTGGAGGGACACTGAAGCTTTCTTT.

The gene calls are TRBV13 and TRBJ2-2; D might be TRBD1 (7 bases). This CDR3 region has 16 residues. The V and J ends lost 5 bases and 6 bases respectively, with 19 bases between them. Germline CDR1 and CDR2: PRHDT and FYEKMQ (reference sequence). As DNA, the CDR3 is TGTGCCAGCAGCGCGGAGGGACAGTTCTCCGCCGGGGAGCTGTTTTTT. It is translated as CASSAEGQFSAGELFF.

The gene calls are TRBV2 and TRBJ1-5, with D unclear. From germline, CDR1 is SNHLY and CDR2 FYNNEI. This CDR3 has 13 residues. Trimming shortened V by 6 bases and J by 7 bases, and 13 bases separated the two germline ends. CDR3 residues: CASRLREGQPQHF. CDR3 sequence (DNA): TGTGCCAGCAGGTTAAGGGAGGGACAGCCCCAGCATTTT.

The chain employs TRBV7-9 and TRBJ2-2; the match to TRBD2 covers 9 bases. The V segment lost 6 bases and the J segment 4 bases; nucleotides outside the gene matches: 9. The germline V gene has CDR1 SEHNR and CDR2 FQNEAQ (reference sequence). This CDR3 is 16 amino acids long. CDR3 sequence: CASRELAGSPTGELFF. The DNA of the CDR3 is TGTGCCAGCAGGGAGCTAGCGGGGAGTCCCACCGGGGAGCTGTTTTTT.

This clone is a singleton in its sample. This chain joins TRBV25-1 and TRBJ1-1; perhaps TRBD1 as D (5 bases). CDR1 and CDR2 from the germline V gene are MGHDK and SYGVNS. The V end lost 5 bases, the J end lost 7 bases, and 17 bases lay between the germline ends. This CDR3 spans 14 amino acids. The CDR3 sequence is CASSPGLLFGEAFF. CDR3 bases: TGTGCCAGCAGTCCGGGACTTCTCTTCGGTGAAGCTTTCTTT.

The V call is TRBV5-4, the J call TRBJ2-7; 8 nucleotides line up with TRBD2. J gave up 4 bases and V 2 bases, and 5 bases lay outside the gene matches. The CDR3 contains 14 residues. Looked up from germline, CDR1 is SGHNT and CDR2 is YYREEE (reference sequence). This chain's CDR3 is CASSLQAGEYEQYF. The CDR3, as DNA: TGTGCCAGCAGCTTACAAGCGGGAGAATACGAGCAGTACTTC.

This clone was seen a single time. The rearrangement joins TRBV7-3 to TRBJ2-6; 7 nucleotides line up with TRBD2. Trimming cost V 0 bases and J 4 bases; bases outside gene matches: 6. The germline CDR1 and CDR2 sequences are SGHTA and FQGTGA. This CDR3 is built from 17 residues. This CDR3 is CASSLTSGGSGANVLTF. The CDR3 bases are TGTGCCAGCAGCTTAACCTCGGGGGGATCCGGGGCCAACGTCCTGACTTTC.

V gene TRBV10-1 combines with J gene TRBJ1-1; tentative D call: TRBD1 (6 bases). The germline V gene has CDR1 WNHNN and CDR2 SYGVQD (reference sequence). The CDR3 is 14 amino acids. Trimming removed 5 bases from V and 1 base from J, with 11 bases in between. CDR3: CASSLGGANTEAFF. CDR3 bases: TGCGCCAGCAGTCTGGGGGGGGCGAACACTGAAGCTTTCTTT.